This T cell receptor beta chain was sequenced in a study of blood T cells in healthy people across ages. The study, taken as a whole, reports: When set beside aged donors, long-lived donors presented more naive CD4+ cells and higher diversity. Roughly linear age-related decline in beta diversity appeared, significant by age approximately 41.

Samples had at least 7 million PBMCs isolated from them. This CDR3 is built from 16 residues. V was pared by 4 bases and J by 0 bases, with 15 bases between. Germline loops: CDR1 SGHAT, CDR2 FQNNGV. This clonotype has a count of ten or more. Its target is unknown. With a J-beta primer mix and a sample-barcoded 5' primer, a second PCR ran roughly 6 to 11 cycles. TCRdb fed the 5' RACE reads into MiXCR, producing one record per CDR3 protein. The sample has 750,000 to 1,000,000 distinct CDR3 sequences; 25% to 35% are singletons. This same sample was also part of a study on T cells of mothers and their children.

V and J are TRBV11-2 and TRBJ2-5, with a weak D call TRBD1 (6 bases). Input material: blood. This sequence was found in a woman in her thirties or forties in good health. CDR3 amino acids: CASSSRTATYQETQYF. The CDR3 bases are TGTGCCAGCAGCTCGAGGACAGCTACGTACCAAGAGACCCAGTACTTC.